This T cell receptor (beta chain) was identified during a study of OX40 agonist ivuxolimab in advanced cancers. Background for the entire study: Ivuxolimab, which targeted the costimulatory receptor OX40 (CD134), was an agonistic, fully human IgG2 monoclonal antibody. Intravenous ivuxolimab was administered to patients every 2 weeks at six dose levels: 0.01, 0.1, 0.3, 1.5, 3 and 10 mg/kg. Among the roughly 50 dose-escalation patients, approximately 20 had hepatocellular carcinoma, 15 or so melanoma, 9 renal cell carcinoma and 9 head and neck cancer. In the dose-escalation cohort, 70% to 90% of patients were male, and the mean age was around 60 years with a range of roughly 23 to 79. Patients were allowed to have had prior anti-PD-1, anti-PD-L1 or anti-CTLA-4 therapy, and approximately 40% of the dose-escalation patients had been treated with checkpoint inhibitors. Partial responses were achieved by three dose-escalation patients, of whom one had hepatocellular carcinoma and two had cutaneous melanoma. The purpose of peripheral TCRbeta sequencing was to test whether ivuxolimab changed TCR sequence diversity and led to clonal T-cell expansion. The paper reports the monotherapy dose-escalation portion (N of about 52 patients) of the phase I ivuxolimab trial. General study outcomes and caveats: The antigen specificity of the clonally expanded peripheral T cells was not determined. Clonal expansion of both CD4+ and CD8+ blood T cells was observed from baseline to week 6 at doses 0.1 to 3.0 mg/kg. After ivuxolimab, more expanded clones were found on average in CD8+ T cells than in CD4+ T cells. Low levels of normalized T-cell clonal expansion were also seen in some patients who did not respond. In the 0.1-3.0 mg/kg groups, partial responders were among the patients with the lowest normalized peripheral clonal expansion, particularly in CD8+ T cells.

Genomic DNA was isolated from the sorted cells so that the TCRbeta CDR3 region could be sequenced. The immunoSEQ Assay was used to sequence the TCRbeta CDR3 regions. TCRdb took this table from immuneACCESS and kept in-frame rearrangements with V and J called. Such tables lack part of the clones; where checked against another copy, unresolved V genes explain under half of the gap, and the rest is unexplained. Present in this sample are around 39,000 clones, approximately 80% of which were seen just once. The ten largest account for 11% of the sample. Comment on this clone: Its target antigen remains unknown. The sample holds no much larger clone one base away, and base qualities are not on file.

From the germline V gene, CDR1 is SGHVS and CDR2 is FQNEAQ. From the cysteine up to the phenylalanine, the CDR3 has a length of 13 residues. Kept here is only the CDR3 DNA, which spans 39 bases and is read in frame from base 1. The trim is 5 bases for V and 1 base for J, with a gap of 8 bases between the germline ends. The trial excluded patients who had a history of autoimmune disease or who were on systemic immunosuppression. Peripheral blood for TCR sequencing was collected from all dose cohorts at baseline, on cycle 4 day 1, and on cycle 7 day 1. Samples came from an open-label, multicenter, first-in-human phase I dose-escalation trial of ivuxolimab. Adults with locally advanced or metastatic melanoma, renal cell, hepatocellular, or head and neck squamous cell carcinoma were enrolled in the trial. Before TCR sequencing, CD4+ T cells and CD8+ T cells were sorted from peripheral blood as separate populations.

The source was CD4+ or CD8+ T cells sorted from blood, collected in a trial of the OX40 agonist ivuxolimab. This sequence originates from an adult with an advanced solid tumor such as melanoma, head and neck, liver or kidney cancer. The chain is assembled from TRBV7-8 and TRBJ1-1; TRBD1 might be the D gene, on 5 matching bases. The CDR3 region: CASSVQENTEAFF. In nucleotide form, the sequence is TGTGCCAGCAGCGTACAGGAGAACACTGAAGCTTTCTTT.